Sequencing of this T cell receptor beta chain was carried out in a study of T cells after yellow fever vaccination. Study-wide results and caveats: A large majority of primary-vaccination clones showed up again after the booster (just under 97% CD4, almost 90% CD8). High-abundance clonotypes from the bulk population could contaminate FACS-sorted repertoires. Shared CD4/CD8 clonotypes were a small share, likely from convergent recombination.

This clonotype has more than one count but fewer than ten. No antigen is known for it. The junction had 5 bases not matched to a gene; V was cut back by 3 bases and J by 6 bases. Germline assignment: CDR1 SGHTA and CDR2 FQGNSA. The CDR3 covers 15 residues. UMIs were added to TCR cDNA along with a universal primer site when it was made by 5'RACE template switching. TCRdb reanalysed the 5' RACE reads using MiXCR and keeps one entry per CDR3 protein. Of some 670,000 distinct CDR3 sequences detected, 9% to 15% appear once; the ten largest clones hold about 15%. The V and J genes are TRBV7-2 and TRBJ2-3; 11 positions match TRBD2. The sample was PBMCs, taken on the day of the yellow fever booster vaccination. This sequence was found in a man aged 25 to 40 who received the YFV17D yellow fever vaccine. The CDR3 DNA reads TGTGCCAGCAGCTTCTCACTAGCGGGAGCGGATACGCAGTATTTT. Its protein is CASSFSLAGADTQYF.